This note documents a single T cell receptor (beta chain) sequence. Its antigen is currently not known. For sequencing, an Illumina HiSeq 2000 was employed. 5'RACE template switching, by which a universal primer site and unique molecular identifiers were added, was used to make TCR beta cDNA libraries. Synthesis of cDNA was primed from the TCR beta constant segment and was followed by two consecutive PCR amplification steps. In the original analysis: Reads were demultiplexed and grouped by UMI with MIGEC, and clonotypes were assembled and quantified with MiTCR. To remove erroneous sequences, TCR cDNA sequences were retained only when supported by two or more reads. The tcR package was used for downstream repertoire analysis, with clonotypes matched between fractions based on CDR3 nucleotide sequence plus V segment. VDJmatch was used to annotate antigen specificity against VDJdb, with one amino acid substitution allowed in CDR3. Reads reprocessed by TCRdb are summarized as one entry per CDR3 protein sequence, and DNA is absent. It is TCRdb's table, rather than the study itself, that gives the V and J calls and clone size. This sample's table has entries for roughly 180,000 distinct CDR3 sequences. Just over 20% of the sample rests with the top ten.

This specimen comes from a study of T cells expressing NK-cell markers (TCRdb year 2020). Context from the whole study: In sorted CD3+CD56+NKG2C+, CD3+CD56+NKG2C- and CD3+CD56-NKG2C+ T-cell subsets from several donors, TCR beta-chain repertoires were profiled. Among the eight sequenced donors, seven were HCMV-seropositive and one was HCMV-seronegative. All eight donors whose samples were sequenced were randomly selected healthy volunteers, three of them men and five women. Sequencing of the libraries produced 2 x 150 bp reads on Illumina HiSeq 2000/2500, MiSeq or NextSeq.

From its cysteine to its phenylalanine, the CDR3 spans 14 amino acids. No DNA appears here. Taken from the germline V gene (reference sequence), the CDR1 and CDR2 loops are MNHEY and SMNVEV. To determine HCMV serostatus, a commercial ELISA kit was used to detect HCMV-specific IgG in serum. Peripheral blood mononuclear cells were isolated from blood by Ficoll density gradient centrifugation. Study-wide findings and limitations: In several donors, the dominant CD3+CD56+NKG2C+ clonotypes were found to rank among the top 10 CD8+ clonotypes and to make up about 1.0-7.5% of CD8+ T cells. Whether the expanded NKG2C-expressing T cell clones were specific for HCMV antigens remained unclear. Those dominant clonotypes were again the most abundant among CD3+CD56-NKG2C+ cells in a handful of donors, at about 28.3-65%.

This chain joins TRBV27 to TRBJ2-1; TCRdb picks TRBD1, but there is no DNA to check that call. This TCR was sampled from a man aged 18-75 years in good health. The sample consisted of blood T cells: a sorted CD56 or NKG2C T cell subset, CD4+ or CD8+ T cells, or bulk PBMC T cells (not recorded which). The CDR3 has the sequence CASSLVSMDNEQFF.